These T cell receptor beta chains were read from a single sample in a study of long-term antiretroviral therapy in people with HIV. Only in-frame clones appear in the TCRdb table, and some are missing; sequencing was by immunoSEQ multiplex PCR. The sample lists about 29,000 clones; over 90% were seen once. The sequenced sample was unsorted PBMCs, obtained 6.2 years after starting antiretroviral therapy. The receptors were gathered from a middle-aged man with HIV. CDR3s include the opening cysteine and the closing phenylalanine or tryptophan. A D gene is named only where the DNA matches it firmly. Some rows have no size entry. The others give once, few or many, or a class for an expanded clone.

len	d_gene	v_gene	j_gene	abundance	CDR3nt	CDR3aa
16	NA	TRBV27	TRBJ1-3	NA	TGTGCCAGCAGTCCCCGATCCCCTTACTCTGGAAACACCATATATTTT	CASSPRSPYSGNTIYF
18	TRBD1	TRBV15	TRBJ2-2	NA	TGTGCCACCAGCAGAGAACAGGGGGCCTTCGCGAACACCGGGGAGCTGTTTTTT	CATSREQGAFANTGELFF
14	NA	TRBV7-7	TRBJ2-3	once	TGTGCCAGCCGGGGCACTAGACGCACAGATACGCAGTATTTT	CASRGTRRTDTQYF
15	NA	TRBV11-2	TRBJ1-5	NA	TGTGCCAGCAGCTCCCGAGCGGGCGGCAATCAGCCCCAGCATTTT	CASSSRAGGNQPQHF
14	NA	TRBV30	TRBJ2-1	NA	TGTGCCTGGAGTGTTCCTAGACCATACAATGAGCAGTTCTTC	CAWSVPRPYNEQFF
10	TRBD1	TRBV6-4	TRBJ1-1	NA	TGTGCCAGCATGGGACAGGAAGCTTTCTTT	CASMGQEAFF
15	TRBD1	TRBV6-1	TRBJ1-5	NA	TGTGCCAGCAAAACGACAGGGCTCAGCAATCAGCCCCAGCATTTT	CASKTTGLSNQPQHF
15	TRBD1	TRBV6-5	TRBJ2-5	NA	TGTGCCAGCAGTTACTCGACAGGGATCCAAGAGACCCAGTACTTC	CASSYSTGIQETQYF
13	NA	TRBV10-3	TRBJ2-7	NA	TGTGCCATCAGTAACGACCGAGGGTCCGAGCAGTACTTC	CAISNDRGSEQYF
14	NA	TRBV6-1	TRBJ2-2	NA	TGTGCCAGCAGTGATATCGGGTACGACGGGGAGCTGTTTTTT	CASSDIGYDGELFF
11	NA	TRBV21-1	TRBJ2-7	NA	TGTGCCAGCAGCAAAGGATACGAGCAGTACTTC	CASSKGYEQYF
13	TRBD1	TRBV28	TRBJ1-1	NA	TGTGCCAGCAACGACAGGGGGAACACTGAAGCTTTCTTT	CASNDRGNTEAFF
15	TRBD1	TRBV2	TRBJ2-3	once	TGTGCCAGCAGTGACGCTAGGGGGCTTGGAGATACGCAGTATTTT	CASSDARGLGDTQYF
14	NA	TRBV5-5	TRBJ2-1	NA	TGTGCCAGCAGCTTCCTAGTCGGTCACAATGAGCAGTTCTTC	CASSFLVGHNEQFF
16	NA	TRBV4-3	TRBJ2-7	NA	TGCGCCAGCTCTGGCCACCGGTCGACCCCCTCCTACGAGCAGTACTTC	CASSGHRSTPSYEQYF
16	TRBD1	TRBV7-9	TRBJ2-1	NA	TGTGCCAGCAGCCCATCCCCGGACAGGGGGGTCAATGAGCAGTTCTTC	CASSPSPDRGVNEQFF
13	NA	TRBV25-1	TRBJ1-3	NA	TGTGCCAGCAGTTGGGGAGGTGGAAACACCATATATTTT	CASSWGGGNTIYF
12	NA	TRBV30	TRBJ1-2	NA	TGTGCCTGGAGTGGACAAGGCCCCGGCTACACCTTC	CAWSGQGPGYTF
19	TRBD2	TRBV27	TRBJ2-2	NA	TGTGCCAGCAGCCCTTGGGGCCCCGGACTAGCGGGCTCCACCGGGGAGCTGTTTTTT	CASSPWGPGLAGSTGELFF
15	TRBD2	TRBV14	TRBJ2-2	NA	TGTGCCAGCAGCCAAGGGGAGGGAAGGACCGGGGAGCTGTTTTTT	CASSQGEGRTGELFF
17	TRBD1	TRBV4-3	TRBJ2-6	few	TGCGCCAGCAGCCAAGGGACAGGGGGCTCTGGGGCCAACGTCCTGACTTTC	CASSQGTGGSGANVLTF
14	NA	TRBV5-1	TRBJ2-1	NA	TGCGCCAGCAGCTTCCTCCCCTCCTACAATGAGCAGTTCTTC	CASSFLPSYNEQFF
15	NA	TRBV11-2	TRBJ2-3	NA	TGTGCCAGCAGCTCGCAGATAGCGGCGGGAGATACGCAGTATTTT	CASSSQIAAGDTQYF
15	NA	TRBV15	TRBJ2-1	NA	TGTGCCACCAGCAGAGGACAGGAGTCTTACAATGAGCAGTTCTTC	CATSRGQESYNEQFF
14	NA	TRBV27	TRBJ1-5	few	TGTGCCAGCAGAAGTATCGGGGGGCATCAGCCCCAGCATTTT	CASRSIGGHQPQHF
12	NA	TRBV6-5	TRBJ2-5	once	TGTGCCAGCAGGTCAGAGGGAGAGACCCAGTACTTC	CASRSEGETQYF
14	NA	TRBV6-6	TRBJ2-5	NA	TGTGCCAGCAGTTACTCGACTAGTGGGGAGACCCAGTACTTC	CASSYSTSGETQYF
14	TRBD1	TRBV6-5	TRBJ2-3	NA	TGTGCCAGCAGGCCGGGACAGGGGGCTCTTACGCAGTATTTT	CASRPGQGALTQYF
15	NA	TRBV10-3	TRBJ2-3	NA	TGTGCCATCAGTGGCAATTTCAGGGGAACAGATACGCAGTATTTT	CAISGNFRGTDTQYF
13	NA	TRBV7-2	TRBJ1-5	NA	TGTGCCAGCAGCCGGGACAACAATCAGCCCCAGCATTTT	CASSRDNNQPQHF
14	NA	TRBV10-2	TRBJ1-6	NA	TGCGCCAGCAGTGTTACAGGTGACGCTTCACCCCTCCACTTT	CASSVTGDASPLHF
22	TRBD2	TRBV28	TRBJ2-2	NA	TGTGCCAGCAGTCCCTCTCCCCGGCGGGGGGTCCCCCTCACCGATAACACCGGGGAGCTGTTTTTT	CASSPSPRRGVPLTDNTGELFF
13	NA	TRBV29-1	TRBJ1-1	NA	TGCAGCGCCAAGACAGCCTCGAACACTGAAGCTTTCTTT	CSAKTASNTEAFF